Shown below are 24 T cell receptor beta chains from a single sample sequenced in a study of T cell repertoires in cytomegalovirus infection. TCRdb re-analysed the reads in MiXCR, keeping a single row per CDR3 protein. The top ten hold about 14% of the sample, which has 900,000 to 950,000 distinct CDR3 sequences, roughly 30% seen once. These TCRs' antigens remain unknown. This specimen was cultured CD8+ T cells from PBMCs, taken from culture after CMV antigen stimulation. Receptors were obtained from a human donor in good health (CMV status not recorded). Some clones in this sample may be carry-over from other donors' samples.

The count of this clonotype is one. The V call is TRBV4-1, the J call TRBJ1-5; D unresolved. Per germline, CDR1 MGHRA and CDR2 YSYEKL. The V end was cut by 3 bases, the J end by 6 bases, with 15 bases between. This CDR3 is 15 amino acids long. CDR3 sequence reads: CASSQEDVVTQPQHF. The CDR3 coding sequence is TGCGCCAGCAGCCAGGAGGACGTGGTTACTCAGCCCCAGCATTTT.

The chain couples TRBV7-9 to TRBJ1-2; 10 nucleotides match TRBD1. J was trimmed by 7 bases and V by 5 bases; bases with no gene match: 10. There are 15 residues in the CDR3. Looked up from germline, CDR1 is SEHNR and CDR2 is FQNEAQ (reference sequence). The CDR3 DNA sequence: TGTGCCAGCAGCGACGGGGGACAGGGGTTCGGTGGCTACACCTTC. This sequence encodes CASSDGGQGFGGYTF.

On this clonotype itself: At one end, the junction sequence differs from germline, possibly due to a read error. The chain links TRBV19 to TRBJ1-2; D is unclear. Germline V gene sequence: CDR1 LNHDA, CDR2 SQIVND (reference sequence). CDR3 size: 14 residues. The CDR3 nucleotides read TGTGCCAGTAGAATAGCGGCCCACGGATATGGCTACACCTTC. This translates into CASRIAAHGYGYTF.

This clonotype was seen more than once but under ten times. This chain uses TRBV2 with TRBJ2-7, with D perhaps assigned TRBD1 or TRBD2 (6 bases each). From germline, CDR1 is SNHLY and CDR2 FYNNEI. The CDR3 consists of 13 residues. The germline V and J ends were trimmed by 10 bases and 3 bases, with 16 bases remaining between them. CDR3 bases: TGTGCCACCTACAGGGCCGGGAGCTACGAGCAGTACTTC. Amino acid sequence: CATYRAGSYEQYF. Using reference TRBV2 and TRBJ2-7 for the parts outside the CDR3, the full variable domain is EPEVTQTPSHQVTQMGQEVILRCVPISNHLYFYWYRQILGQKVEFLVSFYNNEISEKSEIFDDQFSVERPDGSNFTLKIRSTKLEDSAMYFCATYRAGSYEQYFGPGTRLTVT.

The chain links TRBV5-1 to TRBJ2-1; 16 bases line up with TRBD2. The trim removed 1 base at V and 1 base at J, leaving 14 bases unmatched. The CDR3 runs 22 residues. CDR1 and CDR2 from the germline V gene are SGHRS and YFSETQ. CDR3 in DNA: TGCGCCAGCAGCTTGCACAGCCCGGGACTAGCGGGGGGGCCGTTTTCCTACAATGAGCAGTTCTTC. Translation gives CASSLHSPGLAGGPFSYNEQFF. Combining the CDR3 with reference TRBV5-1 and TRBJ2-1 gives the whole variable domain KAGVTQTPRYLIKTRGQQVTLSCSPISGHRSVSWYQQTPGQGLQFLFEYFSETQRNKGNFPGRFSGRQFSNSRSEMNVSTLELGDSALYLCASSLHSPGLAGGPFSYNEQFFGPGTRLTVL.

This rearrangement joins TRBV19 to TRBJ1-4; D unresolved. The CDR3 covers 13 residues. V was cut by 9 bases and J by 8 bases, with 16 bases left in between. The V gene's germline CDR1 is LNHDA and CDR2 SQIVND (reference sequence). CDR3 DNA sequence: TGTGCCAGCCTGTCAAGGGTTGACGAAAAACTGTTTTTT. It specifies CASLSRVDEKLFF.

This clonotype was found many times. The rearrangement uses TRBV7-6 and TRBJ2-5, with TRBD1 matching over 7 bases. CDR1 is SGHVS and CDR2 is FNYEAQ in the germline V gene. The trim removed 5 bases at V and 0 bases at J, leaving 3 bases unmatched. This CDR3 is built from 14 residues. The CDR3 region has the DNA TGTGCCAGCAGCCAGGACAGGTACCAAGAGACCCAGTACTTC. Its translation: CASSQDRYQETQYF. Complete variable domain (other parts from reference TRBV7-6 and TRBJ2-5): GAGVSQSPRYKVTKRGQDVALRCDPISGHVSLYWYRQALGQGPEFLTYFNYEAQQDKSGLPNDRFSAERPEGSISTLTIQRTEQRDSAMYRCASSQDRYQETQYFGPGTRLLVL.

CDR3 in amino acids: CASSLRGVATNEKLFF. The CDR3 DNA is TGTGCCAGCAGCTTAAGAGGGGTTGCAACTAATGAAAAACTGTTTTTT. V usage is TRBV7-9 and J usage is TRBJ1-4, with D possibly being TRBD1 (5 bases). From germline, CDR1 is SEHNR and CDR2 FQNEAQ (reference sequence). Trimming took 2 bases from V and 0 from J, leaving 10 bases between them. The CDR3 totals 16 residues.

This clonotype was counted at least ten times. J is TRBJ2-1 and V is TRBV7-2; 11 bases align to TRBD2. V lost 5 bases and J lost 5; bases outside the gene matches: 8. CDR1 is SGHTA, CDR2 FQGNSA, per germline. The CDR3 contains 16 residues. The CDR3 loop reads CASSLNSGGGNNEQFF. DNA of the CDR3: TGTGCCAGCAGCCTCAATAGCGGGGGGGGCAACAATGAGCAGTTCTTC.

This sequence joins TRBV12-3 or TRBV12-4 and TRBJ1-2, with D possibly TRBD1 on 6 matching bases. V lost 5 bases to trimming and J lost 8 bases, with 12 bases between them. This CDR3 is built from 12 residues. DNA for the CDR3: TGTGCCAGCAGTCCGGACAGTTGGGGCTACACCTTC. Translating it yields CASSPDSWGYTF.

The table lists this clonotype with a few counts. This chain uses TRBV6-8 with TRBJ2-7; no definite D call. The CDR3 is 14 residues long. Germline loops: CDR1 MNHGY, CDR2 SAAAGT. V was clipped by 0 bases and J by 2 bases, with 8 bases between them. The CDR3 DNA sequence: TGTGCCAGCAGTTACTCGGCAGACACCTACGAGCAGTACGTC. Its protein is CASSYSADTYEQYV.

This chain uses TRBV7-3 with TRBJ2-1; 9 bases line up with TRBD2. Unmatched junction bases numbered 19, after V lost 5 bases and J lost 11 bases. CDR3 length equals 17 residues. Germline CDR1 and CDR2: SGHTA and FQGTGA. The CDR3 protein is CASSRRGSGGFGDKQFF. CDR3 DNA: TGTGCCAGCAGCCGGCGAGGTAGCGGGGGCTTCGGGGATAAGCAGTTCTTC.

This clonotype has just a few counts. This rearrangement joins TRBV7-6 to TRBJ2-5, with D unclear. This CDR3 comprises 11 residues. CDR1 is SGHVS, CDR2 FNYEAQ, per germline. V was cut by 7 bases and J by 4 bases, with 7 bases left in between. The CDR3 is CASTPSETQYF. The CDR3 region has the DNA TGTGCCAGCACCCCTTCAGAGACCCAGTACTTC.

The chain is built from TRBV6-1 and TRBJ2-2, with D hard to call. The CDR3 runs 13 residues. Trimming took off 1 base at V and 11 bases at J, with 11 bases between the two ends. The germline V gene encodes CDR1 MNHNS and CDR2 SASEGT. The CDR3 protein is CASSEVRRPELFF. CDR3 DNA: TGTGCCAGCAGTGAAGTCCGGCGACCCGAGCTGTTTTTT.

The chain links TRBV6-1 to TRBJ2-5; D not resolved. The CDR3 spans 14 residues. The V end lost 6 bases, the J end lost 1 base, and 12 bases lay between the germline ends. Germline CDR1 MNHNS, CDR2 SASEGT. The CDR3 reads CASSAYRSQETQYF. CDR3 in DNA: TGTGCCAGCAGCGCATATCGGTCCCAAGAGACCCAGTACTTC.

As regards this clonotype: A clone one base away is much larger, so this may be a read error. This chain uses TRBV24-1 with TRBJ1-2, with no clear D. Germline CDR1 and CDR2: KGHDR and SFDVKD. The CDR3 covers 13 residues. The CDR3 is CVTSDLRTSGYTF. The CDR3 DNA reads TGTGTCACCAGTGATTTGCGGACGAGCGGCTACACCTTC.

The chain combines TRBV27 with TRBJ1-2; TRBD1 matches 8 bases. The CDR3 is 11 amino acids. The V segment lost 10 bases and the J segment 6 bases; nucleotides outside the gene matches: 4. Germline CDR1 reads MNHEY; CDR2 reads SMNVEV (reference sequence). CDR3 bases: TGTGCCACCCGGACAGGGAATGGCTACACCTTC. It codes for CATRTGNGYTF.

This clonotype came up once. V is TRBV7-8 and J is TRBJ2-1, with 12 bases matching TRBD2. CDR3 size: 16 residues. V was pared by 3 bases and J by 7 bases, with 7 bases of the junction left unmatched. CDR1 is SGHVS, CDR2 FQNEAQ, per germline. CDR3 sequence: CASSFSGTSGQNEQFF. CDR3 sequence (DNA): TGTGCCAGCAGCTTTTCCGGGACTAGCGGGCAAAATGAGCAGTTCTTC.

This clonotype showed up just a few times. V usage is TRBV7-9 and J usage is TRBJ2-7; TRBD2 matches 16 bases. Germline CDR1 and CDR2: SEHNR and FQNEAQ (reference sequence). This CDR3 comprises 16 residues. The J segment lost 6 bases and the V segment lost 7 bases, leaving 9 bases of the junction unmatched. CDR3 bases: TGTGCCAGCACCCAAGGGGGGACTAGCGGGGGGGCCGAGCAGTACTTC. This gives the protein CASTQGGTSGGAEQYF.

On this clonotype: A single base separates this from a much larger clone, so it may be a read error. The chain is built from TRBV7-2 and TRBJ2-1, with 7 bases that match TRBD2. CDR3 length equals 15 residues. Germline-derived CDR1 and CDR2 are SGHTA and FQGNSA. The CDR3 protein is CVSSIRSGDYNEQFF. CDR3 bases: TGTGTCAGCAGCATCCGAAGCGGGGACTACAATGAGCAGTTCTTC.

The chain couples TRBV7-6 to TRBJ2-2; 7 nucleotides align to TRBD1. The CDR3 is 16 residues long. The trim removed 5 bases at V and 3 bases at J, leaving 9 bases unmatched. CDR1 and CDR2 (germline): SGHVS, FNYEAQ. This CDR3 is CASSLRQGRDTGELFF. DNA of the CDR3: TGTGCCAGCAGCCTAAGACAGGGACGGGACACCGGGGAGCTGTTTTTT. Full variable domain (missing parts from reference TRBV7-6 and TRBJ2-2): GAGVSQSPRYKVTKRGQDVALRCDPISGHVSLYWYRQALGQGPEFLTYFNYEAQQDKSGLPNDRFSAERPEGSISTLTIQRTEQRDSAMYRCASSLRQGRDTGELFFGEGSRLTVL.

This clonotype was seen ten or more times. The chain has TRBV7-6 and TRBJ1-4; tentative D call: TRBD1 (5 bases). There are 16 residues in the CDR3. From germline, CDR1 is SGHVS and CDR2 FNYEAQ. Trimming left V 1 base short and J 5 bases short, with 14 bases between. This chain's CDR3 is CASSLEVQRGNEKLFF. CDR3 in DNA: TGTGCCAGCAGCTTAGAGGTGCAGAGGGGCAATGAAAAACTGTTTTTT.

The rearrangement joins TRBV2 to TRBJ1-5; TRBD1 matches at 8 bases. Germline CDR1 SNHLY, CDR2 FYNNEI. The trim removed 10 bases at V and 5 bases at J, leaving 10 bases unmatched. The CDR3 runs to 14 residues. The CDR3 loop reads CATTDREKYQPQHF. The CDR3 DNA sequence: TGTGCCACCACGGACAGGGAAAAGTATCAGCCCCAGCATTTT.

This clonotype was counted between two and nine times. The rearrangement links TRBV24-1 to TRBJ2-3; a weak D match, TRBD2 (6 bases). The CDR3 length is 16 residues. Germline CDR1 is KGHDR and CDR2 is SFDVKD. Trimming pared 4 bases from V and 0 bases from J, leaving 13 bases between. Written as DNA, the CDR3 is TGTGCCACCAGTGAGTTCGGGGGAGGTAGCACAGATACGCAGTATTTT. Residues: CATSEFGGGSTDTQYF.